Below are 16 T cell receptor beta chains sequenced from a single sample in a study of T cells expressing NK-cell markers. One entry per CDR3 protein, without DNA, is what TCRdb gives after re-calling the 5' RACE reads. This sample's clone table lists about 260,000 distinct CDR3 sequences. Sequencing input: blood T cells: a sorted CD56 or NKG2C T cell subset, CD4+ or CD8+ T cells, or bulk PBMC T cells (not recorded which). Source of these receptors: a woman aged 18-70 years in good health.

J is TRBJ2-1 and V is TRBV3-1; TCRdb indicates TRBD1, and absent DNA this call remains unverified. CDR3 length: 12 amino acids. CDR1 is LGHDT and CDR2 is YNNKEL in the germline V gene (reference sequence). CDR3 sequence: CASSQVGTKQFF.

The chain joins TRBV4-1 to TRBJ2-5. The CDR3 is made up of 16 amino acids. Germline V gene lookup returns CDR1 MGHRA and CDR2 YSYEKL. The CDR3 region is CASSQDVGGVYETQYF.

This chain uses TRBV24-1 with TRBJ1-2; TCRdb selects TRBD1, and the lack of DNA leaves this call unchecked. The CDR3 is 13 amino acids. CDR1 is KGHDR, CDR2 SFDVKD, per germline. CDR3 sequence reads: CATSDDRGGGYTF.

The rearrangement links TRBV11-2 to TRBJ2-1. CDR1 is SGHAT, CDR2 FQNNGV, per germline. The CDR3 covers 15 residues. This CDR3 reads CASSIRQGSYNEQFF.

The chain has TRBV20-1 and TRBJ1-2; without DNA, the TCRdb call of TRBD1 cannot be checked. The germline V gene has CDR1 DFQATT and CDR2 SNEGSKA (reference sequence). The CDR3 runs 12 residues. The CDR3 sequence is CSAVQGALGYTF.

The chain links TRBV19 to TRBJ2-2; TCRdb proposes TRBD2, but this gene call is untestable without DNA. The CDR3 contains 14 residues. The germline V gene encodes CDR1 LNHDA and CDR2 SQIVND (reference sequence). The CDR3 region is CASSRLAGTGELFF.

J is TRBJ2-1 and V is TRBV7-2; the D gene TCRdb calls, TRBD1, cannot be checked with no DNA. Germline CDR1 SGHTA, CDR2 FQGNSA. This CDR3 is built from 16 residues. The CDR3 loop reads CASSPMVGRRNNEQFF.

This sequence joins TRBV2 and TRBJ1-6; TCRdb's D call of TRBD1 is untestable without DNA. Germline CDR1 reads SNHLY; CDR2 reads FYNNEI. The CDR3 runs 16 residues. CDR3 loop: CASSEAVGGRNSPLHF.

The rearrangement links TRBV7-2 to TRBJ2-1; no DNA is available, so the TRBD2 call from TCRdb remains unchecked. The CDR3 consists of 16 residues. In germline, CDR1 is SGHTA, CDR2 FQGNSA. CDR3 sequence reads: CASSFPLGGAYNEQFF. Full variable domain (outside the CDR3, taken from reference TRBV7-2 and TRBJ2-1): GAGVSQSPSNKVTEKGKDVELRCDPISGHTALYWYRQSLGQGLEFLIYFQGNSAPDKSGLPSDRFSAERTGGSVSTLTIQRTQQEDSAVYLCASSFPLGGAYNEQFFGPGTRLTVL.

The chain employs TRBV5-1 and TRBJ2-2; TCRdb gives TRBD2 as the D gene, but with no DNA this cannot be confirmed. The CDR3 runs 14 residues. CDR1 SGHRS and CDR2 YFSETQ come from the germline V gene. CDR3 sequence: CASSPDFLKGELFF.

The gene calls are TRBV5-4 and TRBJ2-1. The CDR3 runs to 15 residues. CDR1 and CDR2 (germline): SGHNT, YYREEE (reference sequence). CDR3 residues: CASSWDGNSYNEQFF.

The CDR3 loop reads CSARDPSGRPEQFF. The J gene is TRBJ2-1, the V gene TRBV20-1; TCRdb indicates TRBD2, and absent DNA this call remains unverified. The CDR3 length is 14 residues. The V gene's germline CDR1 is DFQATT and CDR2 SNEGSKA (reference sequence).

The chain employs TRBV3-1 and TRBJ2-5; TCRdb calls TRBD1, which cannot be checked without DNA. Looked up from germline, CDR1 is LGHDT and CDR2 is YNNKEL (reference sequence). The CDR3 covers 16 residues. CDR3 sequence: CASSQGGGLGKETQYF.

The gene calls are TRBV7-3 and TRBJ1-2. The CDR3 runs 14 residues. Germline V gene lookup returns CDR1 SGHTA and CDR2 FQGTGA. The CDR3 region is CASSPAAGNYGYTF.

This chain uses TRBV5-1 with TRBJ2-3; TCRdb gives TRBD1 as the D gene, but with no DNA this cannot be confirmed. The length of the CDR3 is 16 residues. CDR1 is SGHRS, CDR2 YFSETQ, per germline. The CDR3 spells CASSPHRDRSTDTQYF.

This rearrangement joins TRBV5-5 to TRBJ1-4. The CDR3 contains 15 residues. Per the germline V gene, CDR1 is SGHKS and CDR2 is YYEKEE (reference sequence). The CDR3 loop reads CASSWGGPSLEKLFF.